The clone carrying this T cell receptor beta chain was found many times. CDR3 size: 12 residues. CDR1 and CDR2 from the germline V gene are SGHRS and YFSETQ. V lost 5 bases and J 3 bases, leaving 9 bases between the germline ends. TCRdb passed the RT-PCR reads through MiXCR, listing each CDR3 protein once. The sample has more than 600,000 distinct CDR3 sequences; 14% are singletons. The receptor was derived from a female donor in good health, serving as a healthy control. The sample consisted of memory CD4+ T cells from blood. The V gene is TRBV5-1, the J gene TRBJ2-7; the D gene is possibly TRBD1 (5 bases). The CDR3 bases are TGCGCCAGCAGTACAGGCTACTACGAGCAGTACTTC. This gives the protein CASSTGYYEQYF.